This TCR beta chain was identified in a study of CXCR3-negative and CXCR3-positive naive CD8 T cells. Study observations and caveats: Similar levels of surface CD5 were seen between naive subsets; TCR strength was inferred from TRB CDR3 properties. High diversity, comparable across both naive subsets, contrasted with much lower diversity in memory CD8+ cells. When CXCR3-positive naive cells were set against CXCR3-negative naive cells, the former had more hydrophobic TRB CDR3s.

As concerns this clonotype: The antigen is not known.

Germline CDR1 and CDR2: SGHNT and YYREEE (reference sequence). This CDR3 region has 16 residues. CD45RO-CCR7+CD27+CD95- expression identified naive CD8+ T cells. The libraries of TRB cDNA were constructed through 5' RACE using UMI labels. For each CDR3 protein, TCRdb gives one entry from its re-call of the 5' RACE reads, without DNA. The sample table sets out 150,000 to 160,000 distinct CDR3 sequences. This sequence was found in a human donor in good health. Some clones in this sample may be carry-over from other donors' samples. Sequencing was done on a sample of naive CXCR3+ CD8+ T cells from blood. The subset denotes: CD45RO-CCR7+CD27+CD95- naive CD8+ T cells expressing CXCR3 (TNR3+). J is TRBJ2-3 and V is TRBV5-4; TCRdb calls TRBD2, which cannot be checked without DNA. The CDR3 is CASSLAGGSLEDTQYF.